This TCR beta chain was identified during a study of shared clonotypes between healthy human individuals (dated by TCRdb to the early 2020s). As for the study more broadly: A couple of women and a few men aged 18 to 49 years were included in the cohort. Each donor's leukapheresis produced roughly between roughly 0.85 and 10 billion PBMCs. To estimate repertoire size and how much clonotypes are shared between individuals, the study performed deep sequencing of blood TCR repertoires from 4 to 6 healthy adults. Per donor, three plates each were used for CD4 naive and CD4 memory, two for CD8 naive, and one for CD8 memory. To increase sequencing depth and limit assay-specific biases, different laboratories used diverse techniques to prepare libraries and sequence TCR repertoires.

Turning to this clone: This clone's antigen is unknown. Base quality data are lacking; no much larger clone is found one base away.

The donors were healthy, HIV-negative adults with no recently reported acute infections or vaccinations. All donors were Caucasian adults living in Nashville, Tennessee, USA. Magnetic negative selection was used to enrich CD4+ T cells, after which naive cells were positively selected on CD45RA and the negative fraction became the memory subset. Blood was obtained by leukapheresis, after which PBMCs were separated by Ficoll-Histopaque density gradient centrifugation and cryopreserved in liquid nitrogen vapor phase. Analytical flow cytometry was used to check the purity and quantity of each magnetically sorted T cell population. Each sorted fraction had its genomic DNA isolated and then quantified by UV absorbance on a Nanodrop 2000c. Using the deep immunoSEQ assay, TCR CDR3 regions were amplified from genomic DNA by multiplex PCR. Extracted genomic DNA from each cell subset was spread evenly across all wells of several immunoSEQ 96-well plates, with each plate serving as a replicate. Each replicate PCR for sorted subsets received around 200 ng genomic DNA, equal to some 32,000 T cell genomes. The purified libraries were quantified using a Qubit 3.0 fluorometer, sized with a Bioanalyzer 2100, and then quantified again using the KAPA Library Quantification kit. Every immunoSEQ 96-well plate was sequenced on a separate single-read 150-cycle Illumina NextSeq 550 flow cell. As for how the authors treated the data: Because the immunoSEQ output included only junctional sequences and no quality scores, the filtering could not be the same as the filtering used for full-length reads. To assign V/J genes and CDR3, sequences were annotated using PyIR, a Python wrapper for IgBLAST v1.9, with IMGT germline references. Reads were filtered out if the reads had weak V/J assignments (E-value above 1e-6), no CDR3, stop codons, out-of-frame junctions, or ambiguous translated residues. V3J clonotypes were defined as sequences sharing an identical inferred V gene, J gene, and CDR3 amino acid sequence. To compute the percentage overlap between repertoires, the number of shared unique clonotypes was divided by the size of the smaller repertoire. Repertoire richness was assessed with RTK rarefaction, the Chao1 estimator, and Recon v2.1 estimates of unobserved clonotypes. Generation probabilities were computed with OLGA for all TCRbeta clonotypes obtained by the gDNA method from a few donors. This immuneACCESS table, as held by TCRdb, lists in-frame sequences with V and J called but not all clones. Of the missing ones, under half trace to an unresolved V gene in checked studies; the others have no known cause. V and J calls and clone size are copied from that table; D and trimming were computed from the DNA. This sample lists approximately 2.3 million clones; 80% to 95% were detected once. Of the sample, about 0.39% is held by the ten largest clones.

The paper's findings and limits, for the study overall: Sampling was restricted to blood, and TCR repertoires in tissue are likely to differ from TCR repertoires in blood. Even with the large sequencing depth, rarefaction of the sorted-subset datasets indicated that sequencing was incomplete. The genetic and exposure-history diversity represented was limited by the small number of donors. About 4.5% of naive CD4, more than 3% of naive CD8, 2.3% of memory CD4, and 0.4% of memory CD8 clonotypes were shared across several donors. Compared with non-shared clonotypes, clonotypes shared by all four sorted-subset donors had higher generation probabilities. Naive subsets generally had larger estimated clonotype richness than memory subsets. Based on pairwise subsampling, the degree of clonotype sharing among donors was expected to be affected by sequencing depth.

Source material: naive CD4+ T cells from PBMCs. What the cell subset or site label conveys for this sample: CD45RA+ positively selected. The source of this sequence is a man between 18 and 29 years old in good health. Some clones in this sample may be carry-over from other donors' samples.

In nucleotides, the sequence is TGTGCCAGCTCACCTAATACAGGGGGCTCCTACAATGAGCAGTTCTTC. Its product reads: CASSPNTGGSYNEQFF. The V and J genes are TRBV18 and TRBJ2-1, with 8 bases in between that match TRBD1. The CDR3 runs 16 residues from the cysteine to the phenylalanine. The only DNA kept is the CDR3, 48 bases in frame from the first base. V loses 3 bases at its end and J loses 0 bases; junction bases beyond the gene matches: 4. CDR1 KGHSH and CDR2 LQKENI were looked up in the germline V gene.